The 23 T cell receptor beta chains below come from one sample, sequenced in a study of T cell repertoires in cytomegalovirus infection. TCRdb fed the reads into MiXCR, producing one record per CDR3 protein. The top ten clones hold under 3.5% of a sample with some 180,000 distinct CDR3 sequences, about 21% of them seen once. The specimen was PBMCs. These receptors originate from a human donor in good health (CMV status not recorded). Some clones in this sample may be carry-over from other donors' samples.

This clonotype was observed a handful of times. This rearrangement joins TRBV12-3 or TRBV12-4 to TRBJ1-3; D remains unclear. V shed 6 bases and J shed 0 bases, with 6 bases lying between them. This CDR3 is built from 13 residues. CDR3 in DNA: TGTGCCAGCAGCACCACCTCTGGAAACACCATATATTTT. Its protein product is CASSTTSGNTIYF.

Relative to its sample, this clonotype is medium-sized. The CDR3 region has the DNA TGTGCCAGCAGCAATAGCAATCAGCCCCAGCATTTT. Amino acid sequence: CASSNSNQPQHF. This chain connects TRBV12-3 or TRBV12-4 to TRBJ1-5; D unclear. CDR3 length: 12 residues. The ends were cut back, 6 bases at V and 0 bases at J, with 3 bases in the middle.

This clonotype was seen at least ten times. V usage is TRBV7-2 and J usage is TRBJ2-5, with 7 bases matching TRBD2. CDR1 and CDR2 (germline): SGHTA, FQGNSA. J was trimmed by 2 bases and V by 5 bases; bases with no gene match: 8. The CDR3 loop spans 15 amino acids. As DNA, the CDR3 is TGTGCCAGCAGCCCCTGGGGAGGGAGGCAAGAGACCCAGTACTTC. Protein product: CASSPWGGRQETQYF.

This sequence joins TRBV6-6 and TRBJ1-6; TRBD1 agrees at 10 bases. Germline lookup yields CDR1 MNHNY and CDR2 SVGAGI (reference sequence). The CDR3 has 15 amino acids. Unmatched junction bases numbered 2, after V lost 2 bases and J lost 7 bases. The CDR3 reads CASSYTGQGNSPLHF. The CDR3 bases are TGTGCCAGCAGTTACACGGGACAGGGGAATTCACCCCTCCACTTT.

In the case of this clonotype: The junction and the germline gene differ at one end; a read error may be behind it. The V and J genes are TRBV6-5 and TRBJ1-4; D perhaps matches TRBD1 (5 bases). Germline values: CDR1 MNHEY, CDR2 SVGAGI. The CDR3 covers 15 residues. CDR3 residues: CATSQPGTANEKLFF. Written as DNA, the CDR3 is TGTGCCACCAGTCAACCGGGGACTGCAAATGAAAAACTGTTTTTT.

Worth noting for this clonotype: This could be a read error, since a much larger clone is one nucleotide away. The chain carries TRBV7-8 and TRBJ1-1, with D hard to call. Germline CDR1 reads SGHVS; CDR2 reads FQNEAQ. The CDR3 runs to 15 residues. This CDR3 reads CSSSLGSLRNTEAFF. In nucleotides, the CDR3 is TGTTCCAGCAGCTTAGGGTCTTTACGGAACACTGAAGCTTTCTTT.

This clonotype was found many times. This chain links TRBV7-2 with TRBJ2-1; TRBD1 matches 8 bases. Germline CDR1 and CDR2: SGHTA and FQGNSA. With 3 bases clipped from V and 8 bases from J, the junction kept 3 bases outside the gene matches. The CDR3 covers 13 residues. The CDR3 sequence: CASSFDRGDEQFF. The CDR3 DNA follows: TGTGCCAGCAGCTTCGACAGGGGAGATGAGCAGTTCTTC.

The CDR3 reads CASAYGTSGIEDTQYF. The CDR3 DNA follows: TGTGCCAGCGCATACGGGACTAGCGGGATAGAAGATACGCAGTATTTT. The chain has TRBV28 and TRBJ2-3, with 13 bases lining up with TRBD2. Germline-derived CDR1 and CDR2 are MDHEN and SYDVKM. The CDR3 covers 16 residues. Trimming cost V 8 bases and J 5 bases; bases outside gene matches: 10.

The rearrangement uses TRBV6-6 and TRBJ1-3; D is perhaps TRBD1 (6 bases). CDR3 length: 16 residues. CDR1 and CDR2 from the germline V gene are MNHNY and SVGAGI (reference sequence). With 6 bases removed from V and 3 bases from J, the gap between germline ends came to 18 bases. The CDR3 DNA reads TGTGCCAGCAGCCTTATATCGGGACACCTTGGAAACACCATATATTTT. Protein product: CASSLISGHLGNTIYF.

A few counts support this clonotype. The rearrangement joins TRBV9 to TRBJ1-3; 8 bases fit TRBD1. The CDR3 totals 15 residues. Trimming at V came to 5 bases and at J to 2 bases, leaving 6 bases not matched to a gene. Germline V gene data show CDR1 as SGDLS and CDR2 as YYNGEE. CDR3 sequence (DNA): TGTGCCAGCAGGGGGGGGACAGGCCCTGGAAACACCATATATTTT. This gives the protein CASRGGTGPGNTIYF.

Only a few counts were recorded for this clonotype. The genes are TRBV5-1 and TRBJ2-4; TRBD2 matches at 13 bases. Unmatched junction bases numbered 4, after V lost 0 bases and J lost 7 bases. Germline V gene lookup returns CDR1 SGHRS and CDR2 YFSETQ. The CDR3 is 16 residues long. In DNA, the CDR3 is TGCGCCAGCAGCTTGGGGACTAGCGGGAGCGGGAACATTCAGTACTTC. Translation: CASSLGTSGSGNIQYF.

V and J are TRBV5-1 and TRBJ2-2; D possibly corresponds to TRBD1 (6 bases). The germline V gene has CDR1 SGHRS and CDR2 YFSETQ. The V end lost 1 base, the J end lost 5 bases, and 12 bases lay between the germline ends. CDR3 length equals 15 residues. The CDR3 loop is CASSLNQGPTGELFF. The CDR3 DNA follows: TGCGCCAGCAGCTTGAATCAGGGGCCAACCGGGGAGCTGTTTTTT.

This chain connects TRBV27 to TRBJ2-2; no reliable D call. This CDR3 has 14 residues. CDR1 is MNHEY and CDR2 is SMNVEV in the germline V gene (reference sequence). Trimming took 8 bases from V and 4 from J, leaving 14 bases between them. The CDR3 loop is CASRFFRSTGELFF. CDR3 sequence (DNA): TGTGCCAGCCGGTTCTTCCGTAGCACCGGGGAGCTGTTTTTT.

This clonotype has just a few counts. The V gene is TRBV19, the J gene TRBJ2-3; 7 bases match TRBD2. The germline V gene encodes CDR1 LNHDA and CDR2 SQIVND (reference sequence). Trimming at V came to 3 bases and at J to 2 bases, leaving 5 bases not matched to a gene. CDR3 size: 15 residues. CDR3 sequence reads: CASSMASGYTDTQYF. DNA for the CDR3: TGTGCCAGTAGTATGGCTAGCGGATACACAGATACGCAGTATTTT.

The chain combines TRBV28 with TRBJ2-5; 14 bases line up with TRBD2. Trimming at V came to 5 bases and at J to 5 bases, leaving 7 bases not matched to a gene. The CDR3 is 16 residues long. Germline V CDR1 and CDR2: MDHEN, SYDVKM. Written as DNA, the CDR3 is TGTGCCAGCAGTCTCCAGACTAGCGGGAGGGAGGAGACCCAGTACTTC. Amino acids: CASSLQTSGREETQYF.

This clonotype has more than one count but fewer than ten. V and J are TRBV14 and TRBJ1-2, with D perhaps TRBD1 (5 bases). V dropped 2 bases and J dropped 4 bases, with 11 bases sitting between them. Germline V gene sequence: CDR1 SGHDN, CDR2 FVKESK. The CDR3 is 14 residues long. This chain's CDR3 is CASSQTRGGYGYTF. DNA of the CDR3: TGTGCCAGCAGCCAAACCCGGGGCGGCTATGGCTACACCTTC.

The V gene is TRBV28, the J gene TRBJ2-5, with D perhaps matching TRBD2 (5 bases). The CDR3 covers 14 residues. Trimming cost V 10 bases and J 7 bases, with 22 bases left between them. In germline, CDR1 is MDHEN, CDR2 SYDVKM. The CDR3 sequence: CATAPGPLEATQYF. In nucleotides, the CDR3 is TGTGCCACGGCCCCAGGACCTCTGGAGGCGACCCAGTACTTC.

This clonotype occurred many times. The V gene is TRBV7-6, the J gene TRBJ2-1, with TRBD1 matching over 9 bases. Trimming removed 6 bases from V and 10 bases from J; junction bases left unmatched: 16. CDR1 SGHVS and CDR2 FNYEAQ come from the germline V gene. CDR3 length: 16 amino acids. The CDR3 nucleotides read TGTGCCAGCAGTCTTCTCCGGGTCCAGACAGGGGGGGAGCAGTTCTTC. Translating gives CASSLLRVQTGGEQFF. The variable domain in full, with the rest retrieved from reference TRBV7-6 and TRBJ2-1, is GAGVSQSPRYKVTKRGQDVALRCDPISGHVSLYWYRQALGQGPEFLTYFNYEAQQDKSGLPNDRFSAERPEGSISTLTIQRTEQRDSAMYRCASSLLRVQTGGEQFFGPGTRLTVL.

This clonotype came up many times. Sequence at one end of the junction differs from germline and may be a read error. The V call is TRBV19, the J call TRBJ1-5; 7 bases are a match to TRBD1. The V gene's germline CDR1 is LNHDA and CDR2 SQIVND (reference sequence). The CDR3 length is 13 residues. The CDR3 sequence: CASSLDRDAPQHF. The CDR3 region has the DNA TGTGCCAGTAGTCTAGACAGGGACGCGCCCCAGCATTTT.

J is TRBJ2-3 and V is TRBV11-2, with unresolved D. The germline gives CDR1 SGHAT, CDR2 FQNNGV. V was cut by 1 base and J by 4 bases, with 9 bases left in between. This CDR3 region has 14 residues. CDR3 bases: TGTGCCAGCAGCTTAGGTTCTCGAGCAGATACGCAGTATTTT. Protein product: CASSLGSRADTQYF. The full variable domain, rest sourced from reference TRBV11-2 and TRBJ2-3, is EAGVAQSPRYKIIEKRQSVAFWCNPISGHATLYWYQQILGQGPKLLIQFQNNGVVDDSQLPKDRFSAERLKGVDSTLKIQPAKLEDSAVYLCASSLGSRADTQYFGPGTRLTVL.

This clonotype was seen a few times. J is TRBJ1-2 and V is TRBV20-1; 12 nucleotides align to TRBD1. The V segment lost 5 bases and the J segment 7 bases; nucleotides outside the gene matches: 5. The CDR3 consists of 13 residues. Germline CDR1 DFQATT, CDR2 SNEGSKA (reference sequence). The DNA for the CDR3 is TGCAGTGCTCCGGGACAGGGGGCAGCTGGCTACACCTTC. Translation: CSAPGQGAAGYTF.

This sequence joins TRBV29-1 and TRBJ2-2; D is ambiguous. Trimming cost V 2 bases and J 0 bases, with 7 bases left between them. This CDR3 region has 14 residues. Germline loops: CDR1 SQVTM, CDR2 ANQGSEA. The CDR3 reads CSVEKPANTGELFF. CDR3 coding DNA: TGCAGCGTTGAAAAACCGGCGAACACCGGGGAGCTGTTTTTT.

This clonotype has just a few counts. The rearrangement uses TRBV6-5 and TRBJ1-3; no clear D. Germline-derived CDR1 and CDR2 are MNHEY and SVGAGI. CDR3 length equals 17 residues. Trimming shortened V by 6 bases and J by 2 bases, and 20 bases separated the two germline ends. The CDR3 bases are TGTGCCAGCAGCCCCATCATCGGAAACACGGCTGGAAACACCATATATTTT. Protein product: CASSPIIGNTAGNTIYF.